Sequencing of this T cell receptor (beta chain) was carried out in a study of CD8 T cells in ankylosing spondylitis. Via MiXCR, TCRdb re-called the 5' RACE reads, giving one row per CDR3 protein. The sample comprises 200,000 to 250,000 distinct CDR3 sequences, under 30% of which are singletons, and 6.6% rests with the top ten. The CDR3 spans 14 residues. Germline trimming cut 3 bases from V and 6 bases from J; bases unmatched to any gene: 7. The germline gives CDR1 SGHRS, CDR2 YFSETQ. General study points: Roughly eight highly homologous variants made up a TCR beta motif that seemed to typify ankylosing spondylitis blood.

This clonotype came up a few times. Its antigen is undetermined. The sample comprised blood, either unsorted or a sorted T cell fraction (not recorded which). The chain has TRBV5-1 and TRBJ1-2; TRBD1 aligns across 8 bases. This TCR was sampled from a male donor with ankylosing spondylitis or in good health (not recorded which). The CDR3 is CASSYIQGVHGYTF. Here the CDR3 DNA reads TGCGCCAGCAGCTACATACAGGGGGTCCATGGCTACACCTTC.